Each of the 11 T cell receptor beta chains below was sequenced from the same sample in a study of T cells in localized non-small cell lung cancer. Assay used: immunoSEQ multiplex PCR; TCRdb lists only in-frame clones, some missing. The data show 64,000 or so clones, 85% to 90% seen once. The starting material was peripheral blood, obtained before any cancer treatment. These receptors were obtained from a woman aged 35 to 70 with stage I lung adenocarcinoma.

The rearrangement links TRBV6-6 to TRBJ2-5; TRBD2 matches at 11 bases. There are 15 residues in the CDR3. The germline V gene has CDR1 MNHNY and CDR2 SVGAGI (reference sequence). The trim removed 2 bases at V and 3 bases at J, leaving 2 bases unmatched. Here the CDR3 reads CASSYPTSGKETQYF. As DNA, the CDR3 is TGTGCCAGCAGTTACCCGACTAGCGGGAAAGAGACCCAGTACTTC.

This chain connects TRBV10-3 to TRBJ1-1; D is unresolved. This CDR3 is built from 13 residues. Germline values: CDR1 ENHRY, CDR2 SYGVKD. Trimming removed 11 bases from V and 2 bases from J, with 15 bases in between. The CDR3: CAPHRELNTEAFF. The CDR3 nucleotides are TGTGCCCCACACAGAGAACTTAACACTGAAGCTTTCTTT.

CDR3 amino acids: CASRRSSGDQETQYF. CDR3 DNA: TGCGCCAGCAGGAGGAGTAGCGGAGACCAAGAGACCCAGTACTTC. The gene calls are TRBV5-1 and TRBJ2-5, with TRBD2 as a possible D gene (6 bases). Per germline, CDR1 SGHRS and CDR2 YFSETQ. The CDR3 spans 15 residues. Trimming shortened V by 5 bases and J by 0 bases, and 14 bases separated the two germline ends.

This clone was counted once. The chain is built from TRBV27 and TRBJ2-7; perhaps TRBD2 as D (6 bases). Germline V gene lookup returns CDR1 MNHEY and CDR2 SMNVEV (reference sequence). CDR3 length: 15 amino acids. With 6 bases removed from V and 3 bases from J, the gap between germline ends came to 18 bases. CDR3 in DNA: TGTGCCAGCAGCCCCCGGGTGGGGGGTGGCTACGAGCAGTACTTC. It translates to CASSPRVGGGYEQYF.

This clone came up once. The CDR3 loop reads CASSFRTTDYEQFF. Written as DNA, the CDR3 is TGTGCCAGCAGTTTTCGGACTACCGATTATGAGCAGTTCTTC. The rearrangement uses TRBV28 and TRBJ2-1, with D tentatively TRBD2 (6 bases). Germline values: CDR1 MDHEN, CDR2 SYDVKM. This CDR3 region has 14 residues. Trimming took off 3 bases at V and 8 bases at J, with 14 bases between the two ends.

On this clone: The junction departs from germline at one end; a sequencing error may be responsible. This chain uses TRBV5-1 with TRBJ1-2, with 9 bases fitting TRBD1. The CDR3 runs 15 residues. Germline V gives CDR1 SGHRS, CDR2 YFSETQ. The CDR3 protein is CASSLSRQGGNGHTF. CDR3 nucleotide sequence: TGCGCCAGCAGCTTGAGCCGACAGGGGGGGAATGGCCACACCTTC.

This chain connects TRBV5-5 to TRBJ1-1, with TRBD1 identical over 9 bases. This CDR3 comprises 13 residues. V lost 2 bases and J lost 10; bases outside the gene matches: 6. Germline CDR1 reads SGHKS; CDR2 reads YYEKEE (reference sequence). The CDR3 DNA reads TGTGCCAGCAGCTTCGGGACAGGGAGTCCAGCTTTCTTT. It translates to CASSFGTGSPAFF. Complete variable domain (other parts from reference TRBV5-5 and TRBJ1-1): DAGVTQSPTHLIKTRGQQVTLRCSPISGHKSVSWYQQVLGQGPQFIFQYYEKEERGRGNFPDRFSARQFPNYSSELNVNALLLGDSALYLCASSFGTGSPAFFGQGTRLTVV.

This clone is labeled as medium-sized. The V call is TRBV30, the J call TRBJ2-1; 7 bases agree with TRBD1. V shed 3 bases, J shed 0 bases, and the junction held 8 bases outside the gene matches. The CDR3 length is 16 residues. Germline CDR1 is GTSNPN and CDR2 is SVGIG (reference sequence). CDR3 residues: CAWSLGQALSYNEQFF. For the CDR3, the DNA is TGTGCCTGGAGCCTAGGACAGGCCCTCTCCTACAATGAGCAGTTCTTC.

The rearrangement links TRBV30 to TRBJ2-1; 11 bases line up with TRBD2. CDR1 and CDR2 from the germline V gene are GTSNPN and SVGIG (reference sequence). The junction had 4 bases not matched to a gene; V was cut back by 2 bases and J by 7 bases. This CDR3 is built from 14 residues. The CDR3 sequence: CAWSRLAGGNEQFF. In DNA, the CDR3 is TGTGCCTGGAGTCGCCTAGCGGGAGGAAATGAGCAGTTCTTC.

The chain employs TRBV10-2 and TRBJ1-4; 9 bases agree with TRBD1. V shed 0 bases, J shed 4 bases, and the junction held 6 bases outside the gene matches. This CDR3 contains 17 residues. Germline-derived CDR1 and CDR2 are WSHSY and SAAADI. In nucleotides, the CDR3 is TGCGCCAGCAGTGAGTCCATTCTGACAGGGGGTAATGAAAAACTGTTTTTT. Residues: CASSESILTGGNEKLFF.

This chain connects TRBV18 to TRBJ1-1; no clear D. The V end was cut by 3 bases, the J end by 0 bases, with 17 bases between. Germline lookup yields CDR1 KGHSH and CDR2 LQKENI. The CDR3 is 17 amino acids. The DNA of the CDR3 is TGTGCCAGCTCACCCCTGGACGGATTCTCCATGAACACTGAAGCTTTCTTT. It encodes CASSPLDGFSMNTEAFF.